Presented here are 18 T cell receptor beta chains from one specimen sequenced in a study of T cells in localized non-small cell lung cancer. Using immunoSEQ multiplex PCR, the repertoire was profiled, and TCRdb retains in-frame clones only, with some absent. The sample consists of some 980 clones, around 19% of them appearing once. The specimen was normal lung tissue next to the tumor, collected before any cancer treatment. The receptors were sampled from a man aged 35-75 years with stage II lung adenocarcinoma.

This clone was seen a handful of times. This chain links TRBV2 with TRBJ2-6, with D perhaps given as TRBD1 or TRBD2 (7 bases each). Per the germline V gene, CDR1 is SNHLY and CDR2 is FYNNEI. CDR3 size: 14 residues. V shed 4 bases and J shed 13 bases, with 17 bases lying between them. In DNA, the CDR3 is TGTGCCAGCAGTGCAGCCAGCCAGGGGGGGGTCCTGACTTTC. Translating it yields CASSAASQGGVLTF.

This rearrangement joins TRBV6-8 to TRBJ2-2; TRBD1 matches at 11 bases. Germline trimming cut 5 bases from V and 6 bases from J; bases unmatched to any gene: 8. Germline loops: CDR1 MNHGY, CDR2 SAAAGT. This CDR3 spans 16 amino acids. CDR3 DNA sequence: TGTGCCAGCAGTGGGCCGGGACAGGGGGTTCCCGGGGAGCTGTTTTTT. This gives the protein CASSGPGQGVPGELFF.

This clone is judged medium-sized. The CDR3 nucleotides are TGTGCCAGCAGCTTAAGGGAAACCTACGAGCAGTACTTC. Its protein is CASSLRETYEQYF. The chain joins TRBV7-2 to TRBJ2-7; D unresolved. The CDR3 contains 13 residues. With 2 bases removed from V and 2 bases from J, the gap between germline ends came to 7 bases. CDR1 is SGHTA and CDR2 is FQGNSA in the germline V gene.

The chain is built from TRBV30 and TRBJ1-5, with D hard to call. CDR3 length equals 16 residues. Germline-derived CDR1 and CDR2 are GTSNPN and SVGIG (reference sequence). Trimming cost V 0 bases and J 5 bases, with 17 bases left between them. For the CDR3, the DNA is TGTGCCTGGAGTGTAAAGGTCCTGGGAGGCGATCAGCCCCAGCATTTT. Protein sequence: CAWSVKVLGGDQPQHF.

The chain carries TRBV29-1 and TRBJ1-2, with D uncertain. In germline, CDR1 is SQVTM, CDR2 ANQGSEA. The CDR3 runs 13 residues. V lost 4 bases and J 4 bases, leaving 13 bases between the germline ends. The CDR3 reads CSVAPPSSYGYTF. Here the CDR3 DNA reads TGCAGCGTTGCACCTCCCAGCTCCTATGGCTACACCTTC. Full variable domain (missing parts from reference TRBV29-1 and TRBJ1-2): SAVISQKPSRDICQRGTSLTIQCQVDSQVTMMFWYRQQPGQSLTLIATANQGSEATYESGFVIDKFPISRPNLTFSTLTVSNMSPEDSSIYLCSVAPPSSYGYTFGSGTRLTVV.

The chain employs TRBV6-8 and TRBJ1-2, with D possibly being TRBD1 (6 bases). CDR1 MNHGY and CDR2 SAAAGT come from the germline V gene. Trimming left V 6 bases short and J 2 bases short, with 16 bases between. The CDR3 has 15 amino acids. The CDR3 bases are TGTGCCAGCAGGGCCCCCCCAGGGGCCAACTATGGCTACACCTTC. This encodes CASRAPPGANYGYTF.

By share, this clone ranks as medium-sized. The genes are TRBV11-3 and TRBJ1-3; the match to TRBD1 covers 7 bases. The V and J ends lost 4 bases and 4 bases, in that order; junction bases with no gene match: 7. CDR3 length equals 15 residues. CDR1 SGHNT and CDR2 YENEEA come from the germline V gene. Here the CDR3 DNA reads TGTGCCAGCAGCTCCCGACAGGGTGGAGGAAACACCATATATTTT. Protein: CASSSRQGGGNTIYF.

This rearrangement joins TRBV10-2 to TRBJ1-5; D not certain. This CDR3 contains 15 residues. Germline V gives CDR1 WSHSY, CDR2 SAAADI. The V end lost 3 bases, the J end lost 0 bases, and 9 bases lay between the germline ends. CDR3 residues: CASSDWGSSNQPQHF. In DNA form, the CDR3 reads TGCGCCAGCAGTGATTGGGGAAGTAGCAATCAGCCCCAGCATTTT.

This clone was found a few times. The CDR3 protein is CASSLGWTGNYNSPLHF. The CDR3 DNA sequence: TGTGCCAGCAGTTTAGGCTGGACAGGGAACTATAATTCACCCCTCCACTTT. V and J are TRBV9 and TRBJ1-6, with 8 bases that match TRBD1. The CDR3 spans 17 residues. Germline values: CDR1 SGDLS, CDR2 YYNGEE. The trim removed 5 bases at V and 3 bases at J, leaving 10 bases unmatched. Based on the CDR3 plus reference TRBV9 and TRBJ1-6, the full variable domain is DSGVTQTPKHLITATGQRVTLRCSPRSGDLSVYWYQQSLDQGLQFLIQYYNGEERAKGNILERFSAQQFPDLHSELNLSSLELGDSALYFCASSLGWTGNYNSPLHFGNGTRLTVT.

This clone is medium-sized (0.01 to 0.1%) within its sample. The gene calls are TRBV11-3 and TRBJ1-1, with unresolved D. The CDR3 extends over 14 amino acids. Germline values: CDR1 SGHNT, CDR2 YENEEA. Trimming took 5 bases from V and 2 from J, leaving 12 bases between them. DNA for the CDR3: TGTGCCAGCAGCCGCAGAGAGTTAAACACTGAAGCTTTCTTT. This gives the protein CASSRRELNTEAFF.

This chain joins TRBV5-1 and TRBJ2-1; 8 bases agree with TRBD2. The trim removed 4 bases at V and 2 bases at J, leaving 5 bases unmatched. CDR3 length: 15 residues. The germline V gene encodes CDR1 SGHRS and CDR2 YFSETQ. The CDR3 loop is CASSPGLAAYNEQFF. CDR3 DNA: TGCGCCAGCAGCCCCGGACTAGCTGCCTACAATGAGCAGTTCTTC.

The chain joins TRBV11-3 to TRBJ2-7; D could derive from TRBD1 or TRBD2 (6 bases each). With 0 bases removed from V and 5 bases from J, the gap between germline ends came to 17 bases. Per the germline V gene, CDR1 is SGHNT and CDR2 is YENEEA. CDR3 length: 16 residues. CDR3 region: CASSLEVARGHNEQYF. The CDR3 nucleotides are TGTGCCAGCAGCTTAGAGGTCGCCCGGGGGCATAACGAGCAGTACTTC.

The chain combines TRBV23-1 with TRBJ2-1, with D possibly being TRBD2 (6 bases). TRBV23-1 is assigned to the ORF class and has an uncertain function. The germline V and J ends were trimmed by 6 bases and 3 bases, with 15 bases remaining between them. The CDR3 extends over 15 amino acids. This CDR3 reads CASSLSGADYNEQFF. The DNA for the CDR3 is TGCGCCAGCAGCCTTAGCGGAGCAGACTACAATGAGCAGTTCTTC.

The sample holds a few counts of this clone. CDR3 residues: CASSVGVMNTEAFF. CDR3 bases: TGTGCCAGCAGCGTAGGGGTCATGAACACTGAAGCTTTCTTT. This chain uses TRBV9 with TRBJ1-1; no clear D. Trimming pared 0 bases from V and 0 bases from J, leaving 6 bases between. The CDR3 runs to 14 residues. Germline lookup yields CDR1 SGDLS and CDR2 YYNGEE.

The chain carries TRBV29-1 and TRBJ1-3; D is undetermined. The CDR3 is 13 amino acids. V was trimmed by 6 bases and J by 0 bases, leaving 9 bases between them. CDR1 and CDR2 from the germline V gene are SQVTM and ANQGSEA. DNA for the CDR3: TGCAGCGTGGCTGCGAGCTCTGGAAACACCATATATTTT. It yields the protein CSVAASSGNTIYF.

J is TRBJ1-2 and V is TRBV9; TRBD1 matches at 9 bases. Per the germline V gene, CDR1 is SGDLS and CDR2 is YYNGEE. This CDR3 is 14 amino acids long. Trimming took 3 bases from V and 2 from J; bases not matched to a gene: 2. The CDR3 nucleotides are TGTGCCAGCAGCGCCGGACAGGGGAACTATGGCTACACCTTC. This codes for CASSAGQGNYGYTF.

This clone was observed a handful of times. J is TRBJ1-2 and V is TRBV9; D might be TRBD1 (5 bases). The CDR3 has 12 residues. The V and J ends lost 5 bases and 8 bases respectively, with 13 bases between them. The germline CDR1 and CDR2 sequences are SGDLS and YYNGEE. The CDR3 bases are TGTGCCAGCAGTGGGGCAGGTATCGGCTACACCTTC. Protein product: CASSGAGIGYTF.

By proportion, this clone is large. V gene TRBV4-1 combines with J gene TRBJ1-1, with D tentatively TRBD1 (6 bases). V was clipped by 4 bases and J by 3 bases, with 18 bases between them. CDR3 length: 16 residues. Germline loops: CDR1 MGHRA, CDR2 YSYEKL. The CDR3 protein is CASSPRPGEGDTEAFF. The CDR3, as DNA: TGCGCCAGCAGCCCGAGACCAGGGGAGGGGGACACTGAAGCTTTCTTT.